This T cell receptor (beta chain) came from a study of blood T cell repertoires in COVID-19. The overall study: Sample material is recorded as cDNA or gDNA derived from T cells, B-cell-depleted T cells, or PBMCs.

The CDR3 is made up of 14 amino acids. V shed 5 bases, J shed 7 bases, and the junction held 7 bases outside the gene matches. The germline V gene has CDR1 SGHDN and CDR2 FVKESK. Here immunoSEQ multiplex PCR was the method, and the copy in TCRdb shows in-frame clones only, minus some. The top ten clones hold roughly 4.6% of a sample with roughly 47,000 clones, roughly 85% of them seen once. V and J are TRBV14 and TRBJ2-1; 8 nucleotides line up with TRBD2. The origin of this receptor is a woman in her seventies with acute or convalescent COVID-19. Input material: peripheral blood. The CDR3, as DNA: TGTGCCAGCAGCTCAGCGGGAGTTGTAAATGAGCAGTTCTTC. This translates into CASSSAGVVNEQFF.